The next 28 T cell receptor beta chains were all read from a single sample in a study of blood T cell repertoires in COVID-19. TCRdb's copy holds only in-frame clones and misses some; the assay was immunoSEQ multiplex PCR. The sample lists about 64,000 clones; 80% to 90% were seen once. The sequenced sample consisted of peripheral blood. The receptors originated from a man aged 40-49 years with acute or convalescent COVID-19.

The genes are TRBV7-3 and TRBJ2-2; D might be TRBD2 (6 bases). CDR1 is SGHTA, CDR2 FQGTGA, per germline. Between the trimmed V and J ends, which lost 2 bases and 1 base, there was a span of 11 bases. This CDR3 has 16 residues. The CDR3 DNA is TGTGCCAGCAGCTTAGGTCGGGGGTTGAACACCGGGGAGCTGTTTTTT. It specifies CASSLGRGLNTGELFF.

This clone was observed once. The rearrangement uses TRBV24-1 and TRBJ2-1, with D possibly TRBD2 on 5 matching bases. The CDR3 has 15 residues. Germline V lookup: CDR1 KGHDR, CDR2 SFDVKD. Trimming took off 5 bases at V and 3 bases at J, with 13 bases between the two ends. The CDR3 DNA is TGTGCCACCAGTGTAGGGAGCGGATACTACAATGAGCAGTTCTTC. Translated, it gives CATSVGSGYYNEQFF.

The chain links TRBV5-5 to TRBJ1-3; 7 positions agree with TRBD1. Germline V gene sequence: CDR1 SGHKS, CDR2 YYEKEE (reference sequence). The CDR3 is made up of 16 amino acids. V shed 0 bases, J shed 0 bases, and the junction held 3 bases outside the gene matches. The CDR3 coding sequence is TGTGCCAGCAGCTTGGCTACAGGGGCCTCTGGAAACACCATATATTTT. It encodes CASSLATGASGNTIYF.

V is TRBV4-1 and J is TRBJ1-2, with 8 bases that match TRBD1. The CDR3 is 16 residues long. V shed 3 bases and J 2 bases; nucleotides not matched to a gene: 8. In germline, CDR1 is MGHRA, CDR2 YSYEKL. CDR3 in amino acids: CASSQTGQVRNYGYTF. The CDR3 DNA reads TGCGCCAGCAGCCAGACGGGACAGGTTAGAAACTATGGCTACACCTTC.

A single count supports this clone. The chain combines TRBV7-3 with TRBJ2-2, with D possibly being TRBD2 (7 bases). V dropped 5 bases and J dropped 8 bases, with 24 bases sitting between them. CDR1 SGHTA and CDR2 FQGTGA come from the germline V gene. CDR3 length equals 17 residues. In nucleotides, the CDR3 is TGTGCCAGCAGCCCACACAGGGCGGGGGCCGCAGGAGGGGAGCTGTTTTTT. The encoded protein is CASSPHRAGAAGGELFF. Full variable domain (outside the CDR3, taken from reference TRBV7-3 and TRBJ2-2): GAGVSQTPSNKVTEKGKYVELRCDPISGHTALYWYRQSLGQGPEFLIYFQGTGAADDSGLPNDRFFAVRPEGSVSTLKIQRTERGDSAVYLCASSPHRAGAAGGELFFGEGSRLTVL.

To note about this clone: This sample includes further DNA sequences coding for the same CDR3. V usage is TRBV10-3 and J usage is TRBJ1-6; 7 bases line up with TRBD1. V trimming: 4 bases; J trimming: 7 bases; junction bases outside the gene matches: 1. CDR1 is ENHRY, CDR2 SYGVKD, per germline. The CDR3 is 13 residues long. The DNA of the CDR3 is TGTGCCATCAGTGTAGGGGGCAATTCACCCCTCCACTTT. This encodes CAISVGGNSPLHF.

The rearrangement links TRBV7-9 to TRBJ2-7; 11 bases fit TRBD2. The germline gives CDR1 SEHNR, CDR2 FQNEAQ (reference sequence). The CDR3 has 17 amino acids. V shed 5 bases, J shed 6 bases, and the junction held 15 bases outside the gene matches. CDR3 nucleotide sequence: TGTGCCAGCAGCCGTACTAGCGGGGGTTACCAAGGGGTCGAGCAGTACTTC. This sequence encodes CASSRTSGGYQGVEQYF.

The rearrangement links TRBV5-1 to TRBJ2-7, with 9 bases that match TRBD1. Germline V gene data show CDR1 as SGHRS and CDR2 as YFSETQ. There are 14 residues in the CDR3. Germline trimming cut 2 bases from V and 3 bases from J; bases unmatched to any gene: 3. The CDR3 loop reads CASSLSGQGYEQYF. As DNA, the CDR3 is TGCGCCAGCAGCTTATCGGGACAGGGCTACGAGCAGTACTTC.

The chain joins TRBV14 to TRBJ1-2; 7 bases fit TRBD1. Germline V lookup: CDR1 SGHDN, CDR2 FVKESK. The CDR3 has 15 residues. V gave up 3 bases and J gave up 2 bases; unmatched junction bases: 6. CDR3 sequence: CASSQTGRVNYGYTF. CDR3 DNA: TGTGCCAGCAGCCAGACAGGGAGAGTAAACTATGGCTACACCTTC. The full variable domain, in which reference TRBV14 and TRBJ1-2 provide the parts outside the CDR3, is EAGVTQFPSHSVIEKGQTVTLRCDPISGHDNLYWYRRVMGKEIKFLLHFVKESKQDESGMPNNRFLAERTGGTYSTLKVQPAELEDSGVYFCASSQTGRVNYGYTFGSGTRLTVV.

The rearrangement uses TRBV6-2 or TRBV6-3 and TRBJ2-3; 10 positions agree with TRBD2. Germline lookup yields CDR1 MNHEY and CDR2 SVGEGT. The CDR3 extends over 15 amino acids. Germline trimming cut 4 bases from V and 1 base from J; bases unmatched to any gene: 2. DNA of the CDR3: TGTGCCAGCAGTTTAACTAGCGGGGGCACAGATACGCAGTATTTT. Translation: CASSLTSGGTDTQYF.

The V call is TRBV9, the J call TRBJ2-7; 7 bases fit TRBD1. Germline V gene data show CDR1 as SGDLS and CDR2 as YYNGEE. J gave up 4 bases and V 0 bases, and 4 bases lay outside the gene matches. The CDR3 has 14 residues. Written as DNA, the CDR3 is TGTGCCAGCAGCGTAGGGGGACAGACTTACGAGCAGTACTTC. Its translation: CASSVGGQTYEQYF.

The V and J genes are TRBV6-5 and TRBJ1-6; a weak D match, TRBD1 (5 bases). Germline V CDR1 and CDR2: MNHEY, SVGAGI. The ends were cut back, 8 bases at V and 5 bases at J, with 13 bases in the middle. CDR3 length: 14 amino acids. The CDR3 region has the DNA TGTGCCAGCGGCCGGACAAGGAATAATTCACCCCTCCACTTT. Translating it yields CASGRTRNNSPLHF.

This clone occurred once. The chain employs TRBV9 and TRBJ1-5, with D unclear. The CDR3 length is 15 residues. Germline assignment: CDR1 SGDLS and CDR2 YYNGEE. V dropped 0 bases and J dropped 0 bases, with 7 bases sitting between them. For the CDR3, the DNA is TGTGCCAGCAGCGTAGAGGGAGATAGCAATCAGCCCCAGCATTTT. Protein: CASSVEGDSNQPQHF.

This clone was observed once. The CDR3 is CASSPLGLFHEQYF. The CDR3 bases are TGTGCCAGCAGCCCCCTGGGACTTTTCCACGAGCAGTACTTC. This sequence joins TRBV11-2 and TRBJ2-7; a weak D match, TRBD2 (6 bases). Deletions cut 5 bases from V and 5 bases from J, with 16 bases between. CDR1 SGHAT and CDR2 FQNNGV come from the germline V gene. The CDR3 extends over 14 amino acids.

The chain carries TRBV5-1 and TRBJ2-5, with D possibly matching TRBD2 (6 bases). Trimming took off 4 bases at V and 2 bases at J, with 18 bases between the two ends. This CDR3 comprises 16 residues. The germline V gene has CDR1 SGHRS and CDR2 YFSETQ. The CDR3 nucleotides are TGCGCCAGCAGCCCAGGAGGGGCTACCCCTCAAGAGACCCAGTACTTC. This encodes CASSPGGATPQETQYF.

V and J are TRBV6-1 and TRBJ1-1; D is unresolved. V was cut by 2 bases and J by 1 base, with 8 bases left in between. Germline V gene data show CDR1 as MNHNS and CDR2 as SASEGT. The CDR3 contains 14 residues. Here the CDR3 reads CASSEQEPNTEAFF. CDR3 DNA sequence: TGTGCCAGCAGTGAACAGGAACCGAACACTGAAGCTTTCTTT.

The chain carries TRBV28 and TRBJ1-2; TRBD1 matches 8 bases. V was clipped by 4 bases and J by 8 bases; unmatched bases: 6. CDR1 is MDHEN and CDR2 is SYDVKM in the germline V gene. This CDR3 comprises 13 residues. The CDR3 region has the DNA TGTGCCAGCAGTTCGCAGGGGGCGGCGGGCTACACCTTC. It specifies CASSSQGAAGYTF.

Only one count was recorded for this clone. V and J are TRBV3-1 (or the pseudogene TRBV3-2) and TRBJ2-7; tentatively, D is TRBD2 (6 bases). The CDR3 is 13 residues long. Germline V gene lookup returns CDR1 LGHDT and CDR2 YNNKEL (reference sequence). The V end lost 4 bases, the J end lost 3 bases, and 10 bases lay between the germline ends. This chain's CDR3 is CASSLPGVYEQYF. CDR3 nucleotides: TGTGCCAGCAGCCTTCCGGGAGTCTACGAGCAGTACTTC.

The V call is TRBV11-3, the J call TRBJ2-7, with 10 bases lining up with TRBD2. Germline V gives CDR1 SGHNT, CDR2 YENEEA. The ends lost 5 bases at V and 3 bases at J; junction bases unmatched: 7. The CDR3 spans 15 residues. The CDR3 protein is CASSPQRGGFYEQYF. CDR3 DNA sequence: TGTGCCAGCAGCCCCCAGCGGGGGGGCTTCTACGAGCAGTACTTC.

Only a few counts were recorded for this clone. The V and J genes are TRBV19 and TRBJ2-7; maybe TRBD1 (6 bases). The V end was cut by 5 bases, the J end by 4 bases, with 24 bases between. The CDR3 spans 17 residues. CDR1 and CDR2 (germline): LNHDA, SQIVND (reference sequence). The CDR3 protein is CASSEEPTGTVGYEQYF. The DNA of the CDR3 is TGTGCCAGTAGTGAAGAGCCAACAGGGACGGTGGGTTACGAGCAGTACTTC.

The chain employs TRBV11-2 and TRBJ1-1, with D hard to call. CDR3 length equals 13 residues. CDR1 and CDR2 from the germline V gene are SGHAT and FQNNGV. V shed 3 bases and J shed 0 bases, with 5 bases lying between them. In DNA form, the CDR3 reads TGTGCCAGCAGCTTGGGCCTGAACACTGAAGCTTTCTTT. This gives the protein CASSLGLNTEAFF.

V is TRBV7-9 and J is TRBJ1-5; 9 bases align to TRBD1. The CDR3 contains 18 residues. V trimming: 5 bases; J trimming: 4 bases; junction bases outside the gene matches: 15. Germline V gene sequence: CDR1 SEHNR, CDR2 FQNEAQ (reference sequence). This chain's CDR3 is CASSLAGTGMRGNQPQHF. CDR3 bases: TGTGCCAGCAGCCTGGCCGGGACAGGGATGAGGGGGAATCAGCCCCAGCATTTT. Based on the CDR3 plus reference TRBV7-9 and TRBJ1-5, the full variable domain is DTGVSQNPRHKITKRGQNVTFRCDPISEHNRLYWYRQTLGQGPEFLTYFQNEAQLEKSRLLSDRFSAERPKGSFSTLEIQRTEQGDSAMYLCASSLAGTGMRGNQPQHFGDGTRLSIL.

The V and J genes are TRBV7-8 and TRBJ2-4; 7 bases align to TRBD1. The CDR3 sequence is 17 residues long. V lost 1 base and J lost 2; bases outside the gene matches: 8. Germline loops: CDR1 SGHVS, CDR2 FQNEAQ. CDR3 in DNA: TGTGCCAGCAGCTTAGGGTCCTTGGGACAGCCCAAAAACATTCAGTACTTC. Translation gives CASSLGSLGQPKNIQYF.

The chain couples TRBV11-2 to TRBJ1-2, with 10 bases identical to TRBD1. In germline, CDR1 is SGHAT, CDR2 FQNNGV. This CDR3 is 18 amino acids long. V shed 4 bases, J shed 4 bases, and the junction held 15 bases outside the gene matches. The CDR3 sequence is CASSSVKGQGLLLYGYTF. CDR3 bases: TGTGCCAGCAGCTCCGTTAAGGGACAGGGGCTATTACTCTATGGCTACACCTTC.

V usage is TRBV11-2 and J usage is TRBJ1-3; tentatively, D is TRBD1 (6 bases). Looked up from germline, CDR1 is SGHAT and CDR2 is FQNNGV. The CDR3 spans 14 residues. The V end was cut by 0 bases, the J end by 7 bases, with 10 bases between. This CDR3 reads CASSLEGRGNTIYF. The DNA of the CDR3 is TGTGCCAGCAGCTTAGAGGGTAGGGGGAACACCATATATTTT.

The CDR3 reads CASSQGVQGAQETQYF. The CDR3 DNA follows: TGTGCCAGCAGCCAAGGGGTACAGGGGGCGCAGGAGACCCAGTACTTC. This sequence joins TRBV3-1 (or the pseudogene TRBV3-2) and TRBJ2-5, with 9 nucleotides matching TRBD1. With 1 base clipped from V and 5 bases from J, the junction kept 8 bases outside the gene matches. The CDR3 covers 16 residues. Germline CDR1 is LGHDT and CDR2 is YNNKEL (reference sequence).

The chain links TRBV30 to TRBJ2-3, with 7 bases fitting TRBD2. The germline gives CDR1 GTSNPN, CDR2 SVGIG (reference sequence). V was pared by 1 base and J by 4 bases, with 5 bases of the junction left unmatched. The CDR3 totals 14 residues. CDR3 residues: CAWSEGGGADTQYF. The CDR3 coding sequence is TGTGCCTGGAGTGAGGGTGGGGGGGCAGATACGCAGTATTTT.

This clone was seen more than once but under ten times. This rearrangement joins TRBV6-6 to TRBJ1-5; D possibly corresponds to TRBD1 (6 bases). The length of the CDR3 is 14 residues. Per germline, CDR1 MNHNY and CDR2 SVGAGI (reference sequence). Trimming left V 7 bases short and J 0 bases short, with 10 bases between. For the CDR3, the DNA is TGTGCCAGCACCCCGGACAGTAGCAATCAGCCCCAGCATTTT. This translates into CASTPDSSNQPQHF.